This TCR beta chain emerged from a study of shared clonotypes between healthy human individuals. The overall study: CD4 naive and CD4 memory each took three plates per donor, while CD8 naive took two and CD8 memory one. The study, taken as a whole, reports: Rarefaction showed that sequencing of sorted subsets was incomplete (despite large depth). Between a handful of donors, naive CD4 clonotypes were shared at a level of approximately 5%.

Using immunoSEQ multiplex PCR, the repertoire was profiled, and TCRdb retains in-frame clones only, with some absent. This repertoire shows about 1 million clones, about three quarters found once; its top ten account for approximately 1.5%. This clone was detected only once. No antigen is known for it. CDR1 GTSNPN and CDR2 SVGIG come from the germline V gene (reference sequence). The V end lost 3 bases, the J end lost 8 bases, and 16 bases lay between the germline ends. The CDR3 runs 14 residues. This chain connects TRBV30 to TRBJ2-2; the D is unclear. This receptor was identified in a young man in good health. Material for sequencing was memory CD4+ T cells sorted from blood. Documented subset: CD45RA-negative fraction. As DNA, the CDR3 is TGTGCCTGGAGCCCCTCAGGCTCCCGGGGGGAGCTGTTTTTT. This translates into CAWSPSGSRGELFF.